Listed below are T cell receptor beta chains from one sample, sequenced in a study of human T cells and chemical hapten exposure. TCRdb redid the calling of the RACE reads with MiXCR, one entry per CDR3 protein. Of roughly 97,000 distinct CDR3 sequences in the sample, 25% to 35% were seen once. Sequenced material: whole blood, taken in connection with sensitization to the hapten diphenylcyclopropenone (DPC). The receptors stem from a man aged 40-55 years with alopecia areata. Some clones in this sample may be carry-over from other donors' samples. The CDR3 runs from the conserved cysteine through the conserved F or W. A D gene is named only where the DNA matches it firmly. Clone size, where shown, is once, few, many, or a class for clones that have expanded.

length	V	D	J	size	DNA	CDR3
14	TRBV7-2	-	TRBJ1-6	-	TGTGCCAGCAGCCTTTCGTGGAATAATTCACCCCTCCACTTT	CASSLSWNNSPLHF
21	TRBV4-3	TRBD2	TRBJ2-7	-	TGCGCCAGCAGCCACTCACTCCCGGGGACTAGCGGGAGGGCCGCGCATCACGAGCAGTACTTC	CASSHSLPGTSGRAAHHEQYF
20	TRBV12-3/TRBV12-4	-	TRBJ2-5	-	TGTGCCAGCAGGTCTCACTATTCCACCAATCGAACGACCCCAAAAGAGACCCAGTACTTC	CASRSHYSTNRTTPKETQYF
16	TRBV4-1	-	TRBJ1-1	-	TGCGCCAGCAGTCAAGGGATAGGGGTCGGCAACACTGAAGCTTTCTTT	CASSQGIGVGNTEAFF
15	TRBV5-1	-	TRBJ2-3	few	TGCGCCAGTCAAATGGGGGAGAGTTGGACAGATACGCAGTATTTT	CASQMGESWTDTQYF
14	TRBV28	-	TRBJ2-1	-	TGTGCCAGCAGCCCGGGAGTCTCCTACAATGAGCAGTTCTTC	CASSPGVSYNEQFF
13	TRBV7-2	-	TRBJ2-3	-	TGTGCCAGCAGCTTAGGCCCCCCCGATACGCAGTATTTT	CASSLGPPDTQYF
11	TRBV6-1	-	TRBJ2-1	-	TGTGCCAGCGGGGACTGGGGACATCGGTTCTTC	CASGDWGHRFF
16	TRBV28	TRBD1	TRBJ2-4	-	TGTGCCAGCAGGGGAGAGACAGGGGGCGAATCTAACATTCAGTACTTC	CASRGETGGESNIQYF
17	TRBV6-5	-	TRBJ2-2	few	TGTGCCAGCAGTTACCGACCCCTGAGGGTGGACACCGGGGAGCTGTTTTTT	CASSYRPLRVDTGELFF
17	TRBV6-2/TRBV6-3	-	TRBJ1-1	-	TGTGCCAGCAGTTACTCCAACCCACCGACAGAGAACACTGAAGCTTTCTTT	CASSYSNPPTENTEAFF
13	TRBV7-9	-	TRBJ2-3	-	TGTGCCAGCAGCCGAGGTATTCCAGATACGCAGTATTTT	CASSRGIPDTQYF
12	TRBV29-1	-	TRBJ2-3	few	TGCAGCGTTGAAGAGTTAACGTATACGCAGTATTTT	CSVEELTYTQYF
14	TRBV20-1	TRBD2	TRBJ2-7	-	TGCAGTGCTCGCTTAGCGGGAGGTGCCTACGAGCAGTACTTC	CSARLAGGAYEQYF
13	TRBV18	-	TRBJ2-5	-	TGTGCCAGCTCACCCACTAGACAAGAGACCCAGTACTTC	CASSPTRQETQYF
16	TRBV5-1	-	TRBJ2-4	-	TGCGCCAGCAGCTTTGGGCAGGGAAGAGCCAAAAACATTCAGTACTTC	CASSFGQGRAKNIQYF
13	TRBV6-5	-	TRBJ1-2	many	TGTGCCAGCAGTTACAATATCTACTATGGCTACACCTTC	CASSYNIYYGYTF
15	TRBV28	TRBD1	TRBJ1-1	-	TGTGCCAGCAGTCCAACCGGGACAGGGATGACTGAAGCTTTCTTT	CASSPTGTGMTEAFF
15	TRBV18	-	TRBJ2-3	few	TGTGCCAGCTCGTCCGGAGCAAAAGGGACAGATACGCAGTATTTT	CASSSGAKGTDTQYF
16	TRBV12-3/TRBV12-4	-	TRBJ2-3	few	TGTGCCAGCAGTTTTGGCGCGGTCTTGAGGGACGATACGCAGTATTTT	CASSFGAVLRDDTQYF
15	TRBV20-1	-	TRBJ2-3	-	TGCAGTGCTAGAGATCCCTGGCGGGCCCCAGATACGCAGTATTTT	CSARDPWRAPDTQYF
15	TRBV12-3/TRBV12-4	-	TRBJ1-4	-	TGTGCCAGCAGGGACGGACCTCACCGCGGTGAAAAACTGTTTTTT	CASRDGPHRGEKLFF
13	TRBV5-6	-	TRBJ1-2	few	TGTGCCAGCAGCTTGTGGGGGACCTATGGCTACACCTTC	CASSLWGTYGYTF
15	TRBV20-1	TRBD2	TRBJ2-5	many	TGCAGTGCTAGACGCAGCGGGAGGGCGGAGGAGACCCAGTACTTC	CSARRSGRAEETQYF
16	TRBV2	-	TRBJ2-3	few	TGTGCCAGCAGTGGACCCGGGACTGAGAGCACAGATACGCAGTATTTT	CASSGPGTESTDTQYF
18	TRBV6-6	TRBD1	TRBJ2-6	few	TGTGCCAGCAGTGAACCGGGACAGTCAATCTCTGGGGCCAACGTCCTGACTTTC	CASSEPGQSISGANVLTF
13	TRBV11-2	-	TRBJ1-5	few	TGTGCCAGCAGCTTGGGCAGCTATCAGCCCCAGCATTTT	CASSLGSYQPQHF
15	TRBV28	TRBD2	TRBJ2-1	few	TGTGCCAGCAGTTTATCAGCGGGGGGATACAATGAGCAGTTCTTC	CASSLSAGGYNEQFF
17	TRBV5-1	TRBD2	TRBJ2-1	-	TGCGCCAGCAGCAGGCAACTAGCGGGAGGGCCCTCCGATGAGCAGTTCTTC	CASSRQLAGGPSDEQFF
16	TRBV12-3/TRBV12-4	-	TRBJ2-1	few	TGTGCCAGCAGTTTCGAGCGGAGAAGCTCCTACAATGAGCAGTTCTTC	CASSFERRSSYNEQFF
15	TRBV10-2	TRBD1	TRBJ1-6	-	TGCGCCAGCAGCCCTCCGGGACAGGAGCATTCACCCCTCCACTTT	CASSPPGQEHSPLHF
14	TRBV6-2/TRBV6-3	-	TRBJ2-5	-	TGTGCCAGCCTCGATCAGGGGGGGCTGAAGACCCAGTACTTC	CASLDQGGLKTQYF
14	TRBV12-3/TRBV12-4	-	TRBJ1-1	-	TGTGCCAGCAGTTTAGCCTACAGATTAGGTGAAGCTTTCTTT	CASSLAYRLGEAFF
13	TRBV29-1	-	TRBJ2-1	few	TGCAGCGTTGAGATCGTCTGGGGTAATGAGCAGTTCTTC	CSVEIVWGNEQFF
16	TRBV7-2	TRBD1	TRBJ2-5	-	TGTGCCAGCAGCCCCCCCGGGCAGGGGGTTCAAGAGACCCAGTACTTC	CASSPPGQGVQETQYF
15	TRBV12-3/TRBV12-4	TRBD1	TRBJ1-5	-	TGTGCCAGCAGTCGGGACAGGGCTGCTTCTCAGCCCCAGCATTTT	CASSRDRAASQPQHF
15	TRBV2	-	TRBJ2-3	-	TGTGCCAGCAGTGAACAACCGACGGGCACAGATACGCAGTATTTT	CASSEQPTGTDTQYF
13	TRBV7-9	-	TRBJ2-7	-	TGTGCCAGCAGCTTTAGTTCTTCCTACGAGCAGTACTTC	CASSFSSSYEQYF
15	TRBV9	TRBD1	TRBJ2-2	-	TGTGCCAGCAGCGCCACAGGGGGCGCAGCCGGGGAGCTGTTTTTT	CASSATGGAAGELFF
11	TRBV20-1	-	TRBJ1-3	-	TGCAGTGCTGGTCGGGGAAACACCATATATTTT	CSAGRGNTIYF
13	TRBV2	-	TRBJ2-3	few	TGTGCCAGCACAGAATTTAGCACAGATACGCAGTATTTT	CASTEFSTDTQYF
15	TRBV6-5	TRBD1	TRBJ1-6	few	TGTGCCAGCAGTTCTCCGACAGGGGGAAACTCACCCCTCCACTTT	CASSSPTGGNSPLHF
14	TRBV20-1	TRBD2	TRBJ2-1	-	TGCAGTGCTAGAGAAGCGGGAGGGTCTAATGAGCAGTTCTTC	CSAREAGGSNEQFF
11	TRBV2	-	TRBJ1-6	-	TGTGCCAGCAGGGGGAATTCACCCCTCCACTTT	CASRGNSPLHF
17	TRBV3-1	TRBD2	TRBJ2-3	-	TGTGCCAGCAGCCAAGATCTTGCGGGAGGGCCATTAGATACGCAGTATTTT	CASSQDLAGGPLDTQYF
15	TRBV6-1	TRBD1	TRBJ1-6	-	TGTGCCAGCAGTTCGCCCGGGACAGGGAACTCACCCCTCCACTTT	CASSSPGTGNSPLHF
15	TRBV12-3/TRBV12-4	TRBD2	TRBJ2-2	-	TGTGCCAGCAGGGAGCAGGGACTAAACACCGGGGAGCTGTTTTTT	CASREQGLNTGELFF